The clone carrying this T cell receptor beta chain was recorded at least ten times. These data originate in a study of molecular identifiers for immune sequencing clone quantification. TCRdb redid the calling of the PCR reads with MiXCR, one entry per CDR3 protein. Of tens of thousands of distinct CDR3 sequences in the sample, under 20% were seen once. Germline V lookup: CDR1 MDHEN, CDR2 SYDVKM. CDR3 size: 14 residues. The V gene end was trimmed by 6 bases and the J gene end by 4 bases; junction bases not matched to a gene: 9. This TCR was recovered from a human donor in good health. Some libraries in this study had Jurkat cell RNA spiked in. The source material was naive CD8+ T cells from blood, with Jurkat cell RNA spiked in. Subset reported: FACS-sorted CD8+CD4-CCR7+CD45RA+ naive T cells. The chain couples TRBV28 to TRBJ2-7; TRBD2 aligns across 7 bases. The CDR3 here is CASSYRRGVYEQYF. CDR3 DNA: TGTGCCAGCAGCTATCGACGGGGGGTTTACGAGCAGTACTTC. Looking up the rest from reference TRBV28 and TRBJ2-7 gives the full variable domain: DVKVTQSSRYLVKRTGEKVFLECVQDMDHENMFWYRQDPGLGLRLIYFSYDVKMKEKGDIPEGYSVSREKKERFSLILESASTNQTSMYLCASSYRRGVYEQYFGPGTRLTVT.